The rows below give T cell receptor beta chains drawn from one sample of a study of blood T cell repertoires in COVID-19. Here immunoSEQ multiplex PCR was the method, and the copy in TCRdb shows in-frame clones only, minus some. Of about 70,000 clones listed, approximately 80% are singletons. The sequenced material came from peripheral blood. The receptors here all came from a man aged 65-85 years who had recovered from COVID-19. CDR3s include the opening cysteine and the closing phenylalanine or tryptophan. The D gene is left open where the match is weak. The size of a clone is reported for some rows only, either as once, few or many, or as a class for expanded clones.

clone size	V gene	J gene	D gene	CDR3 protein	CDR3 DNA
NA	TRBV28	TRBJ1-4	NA	CASSLAGLNEKLFF	TGTGCCAGCAGTTTAGCGGGACTTAATGAAAAACTGTTTTTT
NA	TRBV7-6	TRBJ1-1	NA	CASSLVPGNTEAFF	TGTGCCAGCAGCTTAGTCCCAGGGAACACTGAAGCTTTCTTT
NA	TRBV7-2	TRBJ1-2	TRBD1	CASSLGTGGNYGYTF	TGTGCCAGCAGCTTAGGGACAGGGGGTAACTATGGCTACACCTTC
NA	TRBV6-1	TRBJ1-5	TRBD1	CASSVIAFGQGAWQPQHF	TGTGCCAGCAGTGTGATCGCGTTTGGACAGGGGGCTTGGCAGCCCCAGCATTTT
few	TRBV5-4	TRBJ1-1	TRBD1	CASRSTGTGDRAEAFF	TGTGCCAGCAGGAGTACCGGGACAGGGGATAGGGCTGAAGCTTTCTTT
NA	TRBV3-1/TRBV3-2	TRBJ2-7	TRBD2	CASSPRTSGYEQYF	TGTGCCAGCAGCCCTAGGACTAGCGGGTACGAGCAGTACTTC
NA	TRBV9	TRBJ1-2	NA	CASSAEDATQAGYTF	TGTGCCAGCAGCGCAGAAGACGCCACGCAGGCTGGCTACACCTTC
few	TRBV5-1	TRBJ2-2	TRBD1	CASSLTPDRGFTGELFF	TGCGCCAGCAGCTTGACTCCGGACAGGGGGTTCACCGGGGAGCTGTTTTTT
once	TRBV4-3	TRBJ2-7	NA	CASSQSQGLAYEQYF	TGCGCCAGCAGCCAATCTCAGGGGTTAGCCTACGAGCAGTACTTC
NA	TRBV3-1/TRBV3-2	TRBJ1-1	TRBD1	CASSQDEGGYTEAFF	TGTGCCAGCAGCCAAGACGAAGGGGGCTACACTGAAGCTTTCTTT
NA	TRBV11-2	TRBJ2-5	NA	CASSPPSGGETQYF	TGTGCCAGCAGCCCCCCATCCGGCGGGGAGACCCAGTACTTC
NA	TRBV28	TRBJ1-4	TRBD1	CASRRPTGGEIEKLFF	TGTGCCAGCAGACGACCGACAGGGGGCGAAATTGAAAAACTGTTTTTT
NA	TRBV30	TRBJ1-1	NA	CAWSERAEAFF	TGTGCCTGGAGTGAACGGGCTGAAGCTTTCTTT
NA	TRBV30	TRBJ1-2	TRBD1	CAWSYGQGAHGYTF	TGTGCCTGGAGCTACGGACAGGGGGCACATGGCTACACCTTC
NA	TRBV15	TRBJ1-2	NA	CATSTRDYGYTF	TGTGCCACCAGCACCCGGGACTATGGCTACACCTTC
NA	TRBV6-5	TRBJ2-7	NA	CASSYSPEAIYEQYF	TGTGCCAGCAGTTACTCGCCGGAGGCCATCTACGAGCAGTACTTC
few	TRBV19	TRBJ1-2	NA	CASNRDWGPRDGYTF	TGTGCCAGCAATAGGGACTGGGGACCCCGGGACGGCTACACCTTC
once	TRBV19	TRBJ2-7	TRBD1	CASSPRGSGYEQYF	TGTGCCAGTAGTCCCAGGGGGTCCGGCTACGAGCAGTACTTC
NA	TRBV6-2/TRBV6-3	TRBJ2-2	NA	CASSLFINTGELFF	TGTGCCAGCAGTCTTTTTATAAACACCGGGGAGCTGTTTTTT
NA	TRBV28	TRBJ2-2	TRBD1	CASSPPGTADSLNTGELFF	TGTGCCAGCAGTCCCCCCGGGACAGCGGACTCCTTGAACACCGGGGAGCTGTTTTTT
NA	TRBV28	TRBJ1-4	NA	CASTGGFPGEKLFF	TGTGCCAGCACGGGTGGGTTCCCCGGTGAAAAACTGTTTTTT
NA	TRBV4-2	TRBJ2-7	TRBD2	CASSQGARVAGMGEQYF	TGTGCCAGCAGCCAAGGGGCCAGGGTAGCGGGGATGGGAGAGCAGTACTTC
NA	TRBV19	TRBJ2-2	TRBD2	CASTLQAGAATGELFF	TGTGCCAGTACCCTACAGGCGGGAGCTGCCACCGGGGAGCTGTTTTTT
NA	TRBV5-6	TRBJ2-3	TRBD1	CASSFGTGATDTQYF	TGTGCCAGCAGCTTTGGGACAGGGGCCACAGATACGCAGTATTTT
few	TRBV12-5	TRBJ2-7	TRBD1	CASGLLSGTVYEQYF	TGTGCTAGTGGTTTGCTCTCCGGGACAGTCTACGAGCAGTACTTC
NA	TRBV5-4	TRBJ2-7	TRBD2	CASSSLAGVLVDEQYF	TGTGCCAGCAGCTCGCTAGCGGGAGTATTGGTTGACGAGCAGTACTTC
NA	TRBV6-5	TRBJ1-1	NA	CASSRNTPNTEAFF	TGTGCCAGCAGCCGCAATACTCCGAACACTGAAGCTTTCTTT
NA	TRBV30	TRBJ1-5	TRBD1	CAWSGDSLNQPQHF	TGTGCCTGGAGTGGGGACAGTCTTAATCAGCCCCAGCATTTT
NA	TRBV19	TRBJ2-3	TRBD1	CASSSGTGGYADTQYF	TGTGCCAGTAGTTCGGGGACAGGGGGTTACGCAGATACGCAGTATTTT
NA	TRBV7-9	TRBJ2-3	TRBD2	CASSLARAGGVFGDTQYF	TGTGCCAGCAGCTTAGCTAGGGCGGGAGGGGTTTTCGGAGATACGCAGTATTTT
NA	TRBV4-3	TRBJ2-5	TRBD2	CASSPTSGGGETQYF	TGCGCCAGCAGCCCTACTAGCGGAGGGGGGGAGACCCAGTACTTC
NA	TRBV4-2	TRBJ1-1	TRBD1	CASSQDLGGGYMNTEAFF	TGTGCCAGCAGCCAAGATTTAGGGGGCGGGTACATGAACACTGAAGCTTTCTTT
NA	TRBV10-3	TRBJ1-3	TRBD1	CATQGDGNTIYF	TGTGCCACCCAGGGGGATGGAAACACCATATATTTT
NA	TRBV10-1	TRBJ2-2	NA	CASSKGEPGELFF	TGCGCCAGCTCCAAGGGAGAGCCCGGGGAGCTGTTTTTT